What follows are 14 T cell receptor beta chains derived from one specimen sequenced in a study of cytomegalovirus exposure and HLA in healthy donors. 60 Vbeta and 13 Jbeta primers were used in PCR. Sequenced by immunoSEQ multiplex PCR; TCRdb stores in-frame clones only, minus some. The sample contains roughly 150,000 clones, around 66% of which appear only once. Sequenced sample: PBMCs. The source is a woman in her 30s in good health and CMV-seropositive.

The CDR3 region has the DNA TGCAGCGTTGCTTTTCCAGGGGATGAGCAGTTCTTC. Its protein product is CSVAFPGDEQFF. The chain has TRBV29-1 and TRBJ2-1; TRBD1 might be the D (6 bases). The CDR3 loop spans 12 amino acids. Germline CDR1 and CDR2: SQVTM and ANQGSEA. V lost 4 bases and J lost 8, with 12 bases in between.

The sample holds a few counts of this clone. The chain is built from TRBV6-4 and TRBJ2-5; D unclear. The J call could be wrong; TRBJ2-7 is a better fit for the DNA end. From germline, CDR1 is MRHNA and CDR2 SNTAGT. This CDR3 has 16 amino acids. As DNA, the CDR3 is TGTGCCAGCAGTCCTATTTTGACACCTAACTCCTACGAGCAGTACTTC. Amino acid sequence: CASSPILTPNSYEQYF.

This clone was seen once. The chain uses TRBV2 and TRBJ1-4; 7 bases map to TRBD1. The CDR3 covers 13 residues. The germline gives CDR1 SNHLY, CDR2 FYNNEI. V was pared by 7 bases and J by 8 bases, with 7 bases of the junction left unmatched. The CDR3 sequence: CASKGQRQEKLFF. In DNA form, the CDR3 reads TGTGCCAGCAAGGGACAGAGACAGGAAAAACTGTTTTTT.

This sequence joins TRBV7-9 and TRBJ2-7, with TRBD2 as a possible D gene (7 bases). V shed 10 bases and J shed 3 bases, with 13 bases lying between them. The CDR3 runs 12 residues. Germline CDR1 reads SEHNR; CDR2 reads FQNEAQ (reference sequence). CDR3: CAIQGRGYEQYF. For the CDR3, the DNA is TGTGCCATTCAGGGGAGGGGCTACGAGCAGTACTTC.

A single count supports this clone. The V gene is TRBV6-1, the J gene TRBJ2-7; D is perhaps TRBD2 (5 bases). From germline, CDR1 is MNHNS and CDR2 SASEGT. The CDR3 covers 16 residues. Trimming shortened V by 4 bases and J by 0 bases, and 16 bases separated the two germline ends. CDR3 residues: CASSGGLHPVSYEQYF. In DNA form, the CDR3 reads TGTGCCAGCAGTGGTGGACTGCACCCTGTCTCCTACGAGCAGTACTTC.

The chain couples TRBV30 to TRBJ2-5; possible D gene TRBD2, 7 bases. The CDR3 totals 14 residues. V dropped 5 bases and J dropped 1 base, with 14 bases sitting between them. Germline V gene sequence: CDR1 GTSNPN, CDR2 SVGIG (reference sequence). Here the CDR3 DNA reads TGTGCCTGGGGGGGGGCAGCGGGCCAAGAGACCCAGTACTTC. It is translated as CAWGGAAGQETQYF.

The chain links TRBV15 to TRBJ1-2; TRBD1 matches 8 bases. Trimming took 0 bases from V and 2 from J; bases not matched to a gene: 2. CDR3 length: 15 amino acids. The germline gives CDR1 LNHNV, CDR2 YYDKDF (reference sequence). The CDR3 region has the DNA TGTGCCACCAGCAGAGACTACAGGGGGAACTATGGCTACACCTTC. It yields the protein CATSRDYRGNYGYTF.

This clone was found once. This sequence joins TRBV30 and TRBJ2-1; TRBD2 matches 12 bases. The CDR3 is 15 residues long. Germline V CDR1 and CDR2: GTSNPN, SVGIG (reference sequence). V was clipped by 3 bases and J by 11 bases; unmatched bases: 11. CDR3 loop: CAWRLGASGGAQQFF. CDR3 nucleotides: TGTGCCTGGAGGCTCGGGGCTAGCGGGGGGGCCCAGCAGTTCTTC.

This sequence joins TRBV18 and TRBJ2-5, with 9 bases that match TRBD1. The CDR3 runs 14 residues. Looked up from germline, CDR1 is KGHSH and CDR2 is LQKENI. Trimming removed 3 bases from V and 5 bases from J; junction bases left unmatched: 4. CDR3 sequence: CASSPGQGGETQYF. The CDR3 coding sequence is TGTGCCAGCTCACCGGGACAGGGTGGCGAGACCCAGTACTTC.

The J gene is TRBJ2-1, the V gene TRBV14; D remains ambiguous. Germline lookup yields CDR1 SGHDN and CDR2 FVKESK. The CDR3 runs to 13 residues. V was clipped by 0 bases and J by 11 bases, with 11 bases between them. CDR3 amino acids: CASSQDFGVQQFF. In nucleotides, the CDR3 is TGTGCCAGCAGCCAAGATTTCGGTGTACAGCAGTTCTTC. The full variable domain, in which reference TRBV14 and TRBJ2-1 provide the parts outside the CDR3, is EAGVTQFPSHSVIEKGQTVTLRCDPISGHDNLYWYRRVMGKEIKFLLHFVKESKQDESGMPNNRFLAERTGGTYSTLKVQPAELEDSGVYFCASSQDFGVQQFFGPGTRLTVL.

The chain carries TRBV5-6 and TRBJ1-6; perhaps TRBD1 as D (6 bases). The length of the CDR3 is 15 residues. V shed 0 bases and J shed 7 bases, with 11 bases lying between them. CDR1 and CDR2 (germline): SGHDT, YYEEEE. The CDR3: CASSLGTATNSPLHF. DNA of the CDR3: TGTGCCAGCAGCTTGGGGACAGCGACAAATTCACCCCTCCACTTT.

The genes are TRBV9 and TRBJ1-2, with D perhaps matching TRBD1 (5 bases). V gave up 5 bases and J gave up 5 bases, with 22 bases separating them. The CDR3 has 16 amino acids. Looked up from germline, CDR1 is SGDLS and CDR2 is YYNGEE. CDR3 sequence (DNA): TGTGCCAGCAGGGGGACTGGGACGAGAGGGCGGTATGGCTACACCTTC. Protein sequence: CASRGTGTRGRYGYTF.

This clone was counted between two and nine times. This rearrangement joins TRBV2 to TRBJ1-1; TRBD1 agrees at 7 bases. The V segment lost 6 bases and the J segment 5 bases; nucleotides outside the gene matches: 12. The CDR3 runs 15 residues. Germline CDR1 SNHLY, CDR2 FYNNEI. DNA for the CDR3: TGTGCCAGCAGCCCAGAGAGACAGGGATATACTGAAGCTTTCTTT. Its translation is CASSPERQGYTEAFF.

The chain joins TRBV15 to TRBJ1-2, with TRBD1 matching 8 bases. J gave up 7 bases and V 1 base, and 8 bases lay outside the gene matches. CDR3 length equals 15 residues. Germline CDR1 LNHNV, CDR2 YYDKDF (reference sequence). CDR3: CATSRVQGASAGYTF. The CDR3, as DNA: TGTGCCACCAGCAGAGTCCAGGGGGCATCGGCTGGCTACACCTTC.